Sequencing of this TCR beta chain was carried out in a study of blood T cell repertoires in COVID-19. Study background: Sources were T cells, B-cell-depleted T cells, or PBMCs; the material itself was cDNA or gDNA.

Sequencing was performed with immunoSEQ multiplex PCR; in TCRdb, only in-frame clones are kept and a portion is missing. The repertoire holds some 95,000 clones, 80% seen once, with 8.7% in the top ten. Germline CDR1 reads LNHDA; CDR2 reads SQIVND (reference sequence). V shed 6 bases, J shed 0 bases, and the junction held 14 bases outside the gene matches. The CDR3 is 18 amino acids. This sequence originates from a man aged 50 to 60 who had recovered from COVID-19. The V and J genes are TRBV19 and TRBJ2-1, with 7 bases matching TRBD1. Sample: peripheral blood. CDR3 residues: CASSPEGGRKSSYNEQFF. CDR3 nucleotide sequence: TGTGCCAGTAGCCCGGAAGGGGGCCGAAAAAGCTCCTACAATGAGCAGTTCTTC.